The clone carrying this TCR beta chain was counted ten times or more. Its antigen is unknown. This sample was included in a study of T-cell memory formation after mild COVID-19. Study background: There were largely donor-specific TCR clusters.

MiXCR was run by TCRdb on the 5' RACE reads, yielding one entry per CDR3 protein. The repertoire consists of around 500,000 distinct CDR3 sequences, with about 18% occurring once and the leading ten covering around 12%. Study-wide findings and caveats: Day 15 to 85 contracting clones showed balanced CD4/CD8; day 15 to 37 expanders favored CD4+. Among contracting clones, CD4+ were mainly CM/EM and CD8+ enriched in EMRA. Cross-reactive memory appears to have joined, as suggested by some responding clones showing up in pre-infection memory.

The V and J ends lost 3 bases and 4 bases respectively, with 12 bases between them. The length of the CDR3 is 14 residues. Germline values: CDR1 SEHNR, CDR2 FQNEAQ (reference sequence). The source of this sequence is an adult woman who had mild COVID-19 (a few samples of this study predate the infection). Cell type and time point are not known. V usage is TRBV7-9 and J usage is TRBJ1-2; D unresolved. Sequences were obtained from PBMCs or a T cell subset sorted from them (not recorded which). The CDR3 region has the DNA TGTGCCAGCAGCTTGGACCTAAATATCTATGGCTACACCTTC. Amino acid sequence: CASSLDLNIYGYTF. Full variable domain (outside the CDR3, taken from reference TRBV7-9 and TRBJ1-2): DTGVSQNPRHKITKRGQNVTFRCDPISEHNRLYWYRQTLGQGPEFLTYFQNEAQLEKSRLLSDRFSAERPKGSFSTLEIQRTEQGDSAMYLCASSLDLNIYGYTFGSGTRLTVV.